These 26 T cell receptor beta chains came from one sample sequenced in a study of cytomegalovirus exposure and HLA in healthy donors. The PCR had 60 Vbeta and 13 Jbeta primers. Clones were sequenced by immunoSEQ multiplex PCR, and TCRdb holds only the in-frame ones, with some missing. The sample consists of under 200,000 clones, over 75% of them appearing once. The sample consisted of PBMCs. These receptors were collected from a man aged 40-50 years in good health and CMV-seronegative.

Remarks on this clone: Different DNA sequences within this sample yield the same CDR3. The V gene is TRBV5-6, the J gene TRBJ1-5, with D tentatively TRBD1 (5 bases). Per the germline V gene, CDR1 is SGHDT and CDR2 is YYEEEE. The CDR3 sequence is 15 residues long. Trimming removed 2 bases at V and 4 bases at J, with 13 bases between. CDR3 in amino acids: CASSLNRLGNQPQHF. The CDR3 nucleotides read TGTGCCAGCAGCTTAAACAGGTTAGGGAATCAGCCCCAGCATTTT. The variable domain in full, completed from reference TRBV5-6 and TRBJ1-5, reads DAGVTQSPTHLIKTRGQQVTLRCSPKSGHDTVSWYQQALGQGPQFIFQYYEEEERQRGNFPDRFSGHQFPNYSSELNVNALLLGDSALYLCASSLNRLGNQPQHFGDGTRLSIL.

The chain recombines TRBV6-5 with TRBJ1-2, with D tentatively TRBD1 (5 bases). This CDR3 has 13 amino acids. The V and J ends lost 6 bases and 8 bases respectively, with 16 bases between them. CDR1 and CDR2 (germline): MNHEY, SVGAGI. CDR3 in DNA: TGTGCCAGCAGCAACGGCGGGGGACGAGGCTACACCTTC. Translating gives CASSNGGGRGYTF.

This sequence joins TRBV6-6 and TRBJ1-2; no definite D call. The CDR3 consists of 15 residues. Germline lookup yields CDR1 MNHNY and CDR2 SVGAGI (reference sequence). V shed 4 bases and J shed 0 bases, with 12 bases lying between them. The DNA for the CDR3 is TGTGCCAGCAGTTCTCGGACCGGGGCTAACTATGGCTACACCTTC. Its translation: CASSSRTGANYGYTF.

The V and J genes are TRBV30 and TRBJ1-6; no clear D. Trimming cost V 0 bases and J 0 bases, with 12 bases left between them. CDR1 and CDR2 from the germline V gene are GTSNPN and SVGIG (reference sequence). The CDR3 is made up of 17 amino acids. The CDR3 loop reads CAWSVRGVSSYNSPLHF. Here the CDR3 DNA reads TGTGCCTGGAGTGTACGTGGAGTGAGCTCCTATAATTCACCCCTCCACTTT.

A remark on this clone: Additional DNA sequences in this sample encode the identical CDR3. This chain links TRBV11-2 with TRBJ1-5; TRBD1 agrees at 10 bases. V lost 4 bases, J lost 5 bases, and 5 bases stayed unmatched. The CDR3 runs to 15 residues. Per germline, CDR1 SGHAT and CDR2 FQNNGV. CDR3 DNA sequence: TGTGCCAGCAGCTCCGGGACAGGGGCTCATCAGCCCCAGCATTTT. Translation: CASSSGTGAHQPQHF.

This clone was picked up one time. CDR3 residues: CASSLARDRGNQPQHF. The DNA for the CDR3 is TGTGCCAGCAGCTTAGCGAGGGACAGGGGCAATCAGCCCCAGCATTTT. The rearrangement links TRBV7-8 to TRBJ1-5; 9 nucleotides line up with TRBD1. The CDR3 runs 16 residues. CDR1 and CDR2 from the germline V gene are SGHVS and FQNEAQ. V gave up 0 bases and J gave up 2 bases; unmatched junction bases: 2. Using reference TRBV7-8 and TRBJ1-5 for the parts outside the CDR3, the full variable domain is GAGVSQSPRYKVAKRGQDVALRCDPISGHVSLFWYQQALGQGPEFLTYFQNEAQLDKSGLPSDRFFAERPEGSVSTLKIQRTQQEDSAVYLCASSLARDRGNQPQHFGDGTRLSIL.

This clone was recorded once. Other DNA variants within this sample encode the same CDR3. The chain has TRBV9 and TRBJ2-5, with a possible D match to TRBD2 (5 bases). The CDR3 consists of 12 residues. The V and J ends lost 4 bases and 5 bases respectively, with 9 bases between them. Germline CDR1 reads SGDLS; CDR2 reads YYNGEE. The CDR3 is CASSSGLETQYF. Here the CDR3 DNA reads TGTGCCAGCAGCTCGGGGTTGGAGACCCAGTACTTC.

A few counts support this clone. The V and J genes are TRBV30 and TRBJ2-1, with a weak D call TRBD1 (5 bases). This CDR3 spans 12 amino acids. Germline-derived CDR1 and CDR2 are GTSNPN and SVGIG (reference sequence). V was pared by 2 bases and J by 10 bases, with 12 bases between. The CDR3 reads CAWSYQGREQFF. Written as DNA, the CDR3 is TGTGCCTGGAGTTACCAGGGTAGGGAGCAGTTCTTC. Looking up the rest from reference TRBV30 and TRBJ2-1 gives the full variable domain: SQTIHQWPATLVQPVGSPLSLECTVEGTSNPNLYWYRQAAGRGLQLLFYSVGIGQISSEVPQNLSASRPQDRQFILSSKKLLLSDSGFYLCAWSYQGREQFFGPGTRLTVL.

V is TRBV5-6 and J is TRBJ1-2; 11 positions match TRBD1. With V trimmed by 3 bases and J by 7 bases, 5 bases remained unmatched. There are 14 residues in the CDR3. The germline V gene encodes CDR1 SGHDT and CDR2 YYEEEE. CDR3 in amino acids: CASSSPDRGPGYTF. The CDR3 region has the DNA TGTGCCAGCAGCTCGCCGGACAGGGGGCCTGGCTACACCTTC.

The chain carries TRBV6-5 and TRBJ2-1; TRBD2 aligns across 13 bases. The trim removed 5 bases at V and 5 bases at J, leaving 3 bases unmatched. This CDR3 is 15 amino acids long. The germline V gene has CDR1 MNHEY and CDR2 SVGAGI. CDR3 DNA: TGTGCCAGCAGTCCCGGACTAGCGGGGGACAATGAGCAGTTCTTC. Amino acids: CASSPGLAGDNEQFF.

The CDR3 DNA follows: TGTGCCAGCAGCTTAGGGGACAGGGGCTACGAGCAGTACTTC. The encoded protein is CASSLGDRGYEQYF. The chain recombines TRBV7-6 with TRBJ2-7; TRBD1 matches 10 bases. In germline, CDR1 is SGHVS, CDR2 FNYEAQ. V lost 1 base, J lost 3 bases, and 0 bases stayed unmatched. The CDR3 sequence is 14 residues long.

The rearrangement links TRBV30 to TRBJ1-1; 7 positions match TRBD1. The trim removed 8 bases at V and 0 bases at J, leaving 9 bases unmatched. Per germline, CDR1 GTSNPN and CDR2 SVGIG (reference sequence). The CDR3 runs to 14 residues. The CDR3 DNA follows: TGTGCCGGAACACGGGGACAGATGAACACTGAAGCTTTCTTT. Encoded protein: CAGTRGQMNTEAFF.

The V gene is TRBV27, the J gene TRBJ2-7; perhaps TRBD2 as D (7 bases). The V gene's germline CDR1 is MNHEY and CDR2 SMNVEV (reference sequence). CDR3 length equals 14 residues. With 6 bases removed from V and 5 bases from J, the gap between germline ends came to 17 bases. The CDR3 coding sequence is TGTGCCAGCAGACGGCCGGGGGGCTGGGACGAGCAGTACTTC. Its translation is CASRRPGGWDEQYF.

The rearrangement joins TRBV5-1 to TRBJ2-5; D is unclear. Trimming took off 1 base at V and 0 bases at J, with 13 bases between the two ends. This CDR3 is 16 amino acids long. CDR1 and CDR2 (germline): SGHRS, YFSETQ. The CDR3 bases are TGCGCCAGCAGCTTGACCACCTACCCGTACCAAGAGACCCAGTACTTC. This translates into CASSLTTYPYQETQYF.

The chain links TRBV2 to TRBJ2-5, with a tentative D call TRBD1 (5 bases). Germline-derived CDR1 and CDR2 are SNHLY and FYNNEI. Trimming pared 9 bases from V and 9 bases from J, leaving 20 bases between. The CDR3 length is 13 residues. CDR3 region: CASTGIPGSAQYF. The DNA for the CDR3 is TGTGCCAGTACAGGAATTCCAGGCTCGGCCCAGTACTTC.

This chain uses TRBV5-8 with TRBJ1-5; 7 bases line up with TRBD1. The CDR3 runs to 18 residues. Germline V CDR1 and CDR2: SGHTS, YDEGEE. With 3 bases clipped from V and 2 bases from J, the junction kept 14 bases outside the gene matches. CDR3 sequence reads: CASSSSISTGVGNQPQHF. The CDR3 DNA reads as TGTGCCAGCAGCTCCTCGATCTCAACAGGGGTGGGCAATCAGCCCCAGCATTTT.

The chain uses TRBV30 and TRBJ1-4; 7 positions agree with TRBD1. J was trimmed by 7 bases and V by 4 bases; bases with no gene match: 6. The germline V gene encodes CDR1 GTSNPN and CDR2 SVGIG (reference sequence). There are 13 residues in the CDR3. CDR3 nucleotide sequence: TGTGCCTGGAATACAGGGGTTGGTGAAAAACTGTTTTTT. It codes for CAWNTGVGEKLFF.

V gene TRBV11-3 combines with J gene TRBJ2-7; TRBD1 matches 8 bases. The CDR3 contains 13 residues. V shed 5 bases, J shed 7 bases, and the junction held 7 bases outside the gene matches. From germline, CDR1 is SGHNT and CDR2 YENEEA. The CDR3 bases are TGTGCCAGCAGCAGGACAGGGCTCGGGGAGCAGTACTTC. Amino acid sequence: CASSRTGLGEQYF.

The V call is TRBV6-5, the J call TRBJ2-1; 8 positions match TRBD1. Germline V lookup: CDR1 MNHEY, CDR2 SVGAGI. Trimming at V came to 6 bases and at J to 1 base, leaving 5 bases not matched to a gene. This CDR3 is 15 amino acids long. The CDR3, as DNA: TGTGCCAGCAGCTCGACAGGGGAGTCCTACAATGAGCAGTTCTTC. It encodes CASSSTGESYNEQFF.

The chain has TRBV9 and TRBJ2-3, with 8 bases aligning to TRBD2. V shed 0 bases, J shed 6 bases, and the junction held 9 bases outside the gene matches. The CDR3 consists of 16 residues. Germline lookup yields CDR1 SGDLS and CDR2 YYNGEE. In nucleotides, the CDR3 is TGTGCCAGCAGCGTAGAAGGGCGGGGGGTTGCTGATACGCAGTATTTT. It specifies CASSVEGRGVADTQYF.

This chain joins TRBV7-9 and TRBJ2-3; a weak D match, TRBD2 (5 bases). CDR3 length: 14 residues. CDR1 and CDR2 from the germline V gene are SEHNR and FQNEAQ (reference sequence). V dropped 5 bases and J dropped 3 bases, with 12 bases sitting between them. The CDR3 spells CASSPPGYTDTQYF. The CDR3 DNA is TGTGCCAGCAGCCCCCCGGGGTATACAGATACGCAGTATTTT. The full variable domain, completed using reference TRBV7-9 and TRBJ2-3, is DTGVSQNPRHKITKRGQNVTFRCDPISEHNRLYWYRQTLGQGPEFLTYFQNEAQLEKSRLLSDRFSAERPKGSFSTLEIQRTEQGDSAMYLCASSPPGYTDTQYFGPGTRLTVL.

DNA for the CDR3: TGTGCCAGCAGTTACTCCAGGCTGGGGCGAGAGACCCAGTACTTC. Its translation is CASSYSRLGRETQYF. The V and J genes are TRBV6-5 and TRBJ2-5; possible D gene TRBD1, 5 bases. The ends were cut back, 0 bases at V and 4 bases at J, with 12 bases in the middle. The CDR3 contains 15 residues. CDR1 is MNHEY and CDR2 is SVGAGI in the germline V gene.

The chain couples TRBV7-9 to TRBJ2-7; 10 bases fit TRBD2. Germline CDR1 and CDR2: SEHNR and FQNEAQ (reference sequence). With 11 bases clipped from V and 5 bases from J, the junction kept 6 bases outside the gene matches. The CDR3 totals 12 residues. The CDR3 loop is CAGGLAADEQYF. CDR3 DNA: TGTGCCGGAGGACTAGCGGCGGACGAGCAGTACTTC.

The chain joins TRBV6-1 to TRBJ1-6; D remains unclear. Trimming removed 3 bases from V and 5 bases from J, with 8 bases in between. This CDR3 has 14 amino acids. The V gene's germline CDR1 is MNHNS and CDR2 SASEGT. The CDR3 region is CASSDLFHNSPLHF. DNA of the CDR3: TGTGCCAGCAGTGATCTGTTCCATAATTCACCCCTCCACTTT.

This chain links TRBV7-2 with TRBJ1-4, with D perhaps matching TRBD1 (5 bases). V was clipped by 0 bases and J by 11 bases, with 13 bases between them. In germline, CDR1 is SGHTA, CDR2 FQGNSA. CDR3 length: 14 amino acids. The CDR3 here is CASSLAGAGRKLFF. Written as DNA, the CDR3 is TGTGCCAGCAGCTTAGCAGGCGCAGGGCGTAAACTGTTTTTT.

V and J are TRBV5-4 and TRBJ1-2, with D possibly matching TRBD1 (6 bases). The CDR3 runs 13 residues. Germline CDR1 reads SGHNT; CDR2 reads YYREEE (reference sequence). V lost 7 bases and J lost 4, with 14 bases in between. Here the CDR3 DNA reads TGTGCCAGCGGAGACAGGTACATCTATGGCTACACCTTC. Its protein is CASGDRYIYGYTF.